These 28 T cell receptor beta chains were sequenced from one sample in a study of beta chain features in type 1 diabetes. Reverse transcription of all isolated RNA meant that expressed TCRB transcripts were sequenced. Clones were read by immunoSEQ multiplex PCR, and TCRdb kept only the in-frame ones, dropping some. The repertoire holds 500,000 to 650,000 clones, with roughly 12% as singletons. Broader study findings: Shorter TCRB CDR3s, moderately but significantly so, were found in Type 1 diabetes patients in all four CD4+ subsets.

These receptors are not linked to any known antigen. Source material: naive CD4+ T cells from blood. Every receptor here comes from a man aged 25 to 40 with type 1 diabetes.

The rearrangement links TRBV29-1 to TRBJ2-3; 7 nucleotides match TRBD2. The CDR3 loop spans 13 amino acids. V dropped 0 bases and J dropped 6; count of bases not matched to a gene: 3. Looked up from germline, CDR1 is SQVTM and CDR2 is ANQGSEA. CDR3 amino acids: CSVEEGGGDTQYF. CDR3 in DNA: TGCAGCGTTGAAGAGGGGGGAGGGGATACGCAGTATTTT.

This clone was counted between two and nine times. The CDR3 nucleotides read TGTGCCAGCAGTGAGGAACAGACCTCCACAGATACGCAGTATTTT. Its translation: CASSEEQTSTDTQYF. J is TRBJ2-3 and V is TRBV2; the D is unclear. CDR3 length equals 15 residues. Germline assignment: CDR1 SNHLY and CDR2 FYNNEI. The V end lost 3 bases, the J end lost 2 bases, and 12 bases lay between the germline ends.

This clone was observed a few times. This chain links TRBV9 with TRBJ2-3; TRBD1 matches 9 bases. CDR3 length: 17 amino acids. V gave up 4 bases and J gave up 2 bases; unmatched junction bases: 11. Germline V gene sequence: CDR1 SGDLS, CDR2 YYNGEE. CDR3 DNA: TGTGCCAGCAGCCCGAGCCGGACAGGGGCCTACACAGATACGCAGTATTTT. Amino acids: CASSPSRTGAYTDTQYF.

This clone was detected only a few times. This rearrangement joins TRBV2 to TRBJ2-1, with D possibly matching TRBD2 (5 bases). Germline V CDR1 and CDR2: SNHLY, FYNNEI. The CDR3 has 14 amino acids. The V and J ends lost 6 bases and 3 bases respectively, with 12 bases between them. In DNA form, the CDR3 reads TGTGCCAGCAGCCCTACAACTAGCTACAATGAGCAGTTCTTC. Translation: CASSPTTSYNEQFF.

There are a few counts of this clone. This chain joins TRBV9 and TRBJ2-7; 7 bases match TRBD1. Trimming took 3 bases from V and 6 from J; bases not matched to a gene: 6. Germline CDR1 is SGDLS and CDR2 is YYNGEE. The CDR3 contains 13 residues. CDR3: CASSADPGGEQYF. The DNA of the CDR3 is TGTGCCAGCAGCGCCGATCCAGGGGGCGAGCAGTACTTC.

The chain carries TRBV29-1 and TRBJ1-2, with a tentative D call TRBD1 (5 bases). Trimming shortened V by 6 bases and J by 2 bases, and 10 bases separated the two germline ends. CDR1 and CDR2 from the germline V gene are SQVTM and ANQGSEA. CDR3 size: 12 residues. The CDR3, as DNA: TGCAGCGTCTCGGGGGGGAACTATGGCTACACCTTC. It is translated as CSVSGGNYGYTF.

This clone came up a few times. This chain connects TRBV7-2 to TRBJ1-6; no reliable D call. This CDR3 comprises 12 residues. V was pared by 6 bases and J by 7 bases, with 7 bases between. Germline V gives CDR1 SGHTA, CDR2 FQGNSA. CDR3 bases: TGTGCCAGCAGTGATCGGAATTCACCCCTCCACTTT. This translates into CASSDRNSPLHF.

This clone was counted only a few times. CDR3 sequence reads: CASSQSGKQWDEKLFF. The CDR3 DNA follows: TGCGCCAGCAGTCAATCGGGGAAGCAGTGGGATGAAAAACTGTTTTTT. The chain uses TRBV23-1 and TRBJ1-4; unclear D gene. TRBV23-1 is designated an ORF whose function remains uncertain. V dropped 0 bases and J dropped 6 bases, with 14 bases sitting between them. CDR3 length: 16 residues.

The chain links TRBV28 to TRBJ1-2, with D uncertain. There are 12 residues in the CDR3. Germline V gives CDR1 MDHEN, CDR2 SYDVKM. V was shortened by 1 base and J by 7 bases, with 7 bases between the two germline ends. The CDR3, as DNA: TGTGCCAGCAGTTTATACAAGGCTGGCTACACCTTC. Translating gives CASSLYKAGYTF.

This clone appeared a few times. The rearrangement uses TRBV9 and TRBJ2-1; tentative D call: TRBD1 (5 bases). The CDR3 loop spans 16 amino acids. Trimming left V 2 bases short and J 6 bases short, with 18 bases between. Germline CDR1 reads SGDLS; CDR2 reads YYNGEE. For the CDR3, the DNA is TGTGCCAGCAGCGTCGCAGGGTCTCCGCAGAGCAATGAGCAGTTCTTC. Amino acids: CASSVAGSPQSNEQFF.

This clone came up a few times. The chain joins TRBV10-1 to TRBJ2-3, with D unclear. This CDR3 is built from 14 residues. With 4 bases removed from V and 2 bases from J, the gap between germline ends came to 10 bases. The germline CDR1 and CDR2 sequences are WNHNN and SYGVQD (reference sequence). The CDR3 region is CASSGNSLTDTQYF. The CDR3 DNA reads TGCGCCAGCAGTGGTAATAGCCTCACAGATACGCAGTATTTT.

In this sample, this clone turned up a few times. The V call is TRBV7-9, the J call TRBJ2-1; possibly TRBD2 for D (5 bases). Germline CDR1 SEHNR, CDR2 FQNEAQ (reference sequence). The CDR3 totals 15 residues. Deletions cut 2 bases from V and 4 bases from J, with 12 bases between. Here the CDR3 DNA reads TGTGCCAGCAGCTTAAGGAGCGGAGAATACAATGAGCAGTTCTTC. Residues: CASSLRSGEYNEQFF.

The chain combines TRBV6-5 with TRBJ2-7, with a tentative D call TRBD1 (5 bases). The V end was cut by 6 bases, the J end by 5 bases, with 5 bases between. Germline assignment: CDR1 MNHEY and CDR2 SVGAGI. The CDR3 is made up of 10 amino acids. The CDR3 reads CASRGDEQYF. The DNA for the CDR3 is TGTGCCAGCAGAGGGGACGAGCAGTACTTC.

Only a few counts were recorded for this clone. DNA of the CDR3: TGTGCCAGCAGCCGGGGATTGCTCCTCGATGAGCAGTTCTTC. Protein: CASSRGLLLDEQFF. The rearrangement uses TRBV4-2 and TRBJ2-1; no reliable D call. Trimming stripped 4 bases from V and 8 bases from J, with 15 bases between. This CDR3 region has 14 residues. CDR1 and CDR2 (germline): LGHNA, YNFKEQ.

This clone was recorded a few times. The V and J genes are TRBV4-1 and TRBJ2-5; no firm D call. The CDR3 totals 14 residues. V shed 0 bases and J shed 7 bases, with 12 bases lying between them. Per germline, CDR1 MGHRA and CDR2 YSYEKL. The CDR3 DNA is TGCGCCAGCAGCCAAGATGTCGTCCTAAGGACCCAGTACTTC. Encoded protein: CASSQDVVLRTQYF.

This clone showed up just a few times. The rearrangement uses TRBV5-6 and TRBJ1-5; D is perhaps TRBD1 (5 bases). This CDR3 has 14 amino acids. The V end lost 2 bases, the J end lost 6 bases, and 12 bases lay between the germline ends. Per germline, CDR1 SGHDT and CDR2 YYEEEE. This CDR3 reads CASSFLREGQPQHF. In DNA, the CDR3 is TGTGCCAGCAGCTTCCTCAGGGAAGGTCAGCCCCAGCATTTT. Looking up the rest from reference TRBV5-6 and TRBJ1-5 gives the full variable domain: DAGVTQSPTHLIKTRGQQVTLRCSPKSGHDTVSWYQQALGQGPQFIFQYYEEEERQRGNFPDRFSGHQFPNYSSELNVNALLLGDSALYLCASSFLREGQPQHFGDGTRLSIL.

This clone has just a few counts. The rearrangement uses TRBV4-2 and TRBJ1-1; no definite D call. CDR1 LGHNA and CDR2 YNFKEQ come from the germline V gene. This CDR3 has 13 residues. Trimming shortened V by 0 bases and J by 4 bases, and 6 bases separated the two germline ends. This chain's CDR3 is CASSQDKATEAFF. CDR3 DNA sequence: TGTGCCAGCAGCCAAGACAAAGCCACTGAAGCTTTCTTT.

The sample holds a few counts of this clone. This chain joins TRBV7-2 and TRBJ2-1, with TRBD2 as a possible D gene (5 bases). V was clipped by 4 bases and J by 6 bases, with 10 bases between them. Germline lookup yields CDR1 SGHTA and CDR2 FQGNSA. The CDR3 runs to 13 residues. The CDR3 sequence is CASSSPGSNEQFF. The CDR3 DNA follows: TGTGCCAGCAGCTCACCGGGGAGCAATGAGCAGTTCTTC.

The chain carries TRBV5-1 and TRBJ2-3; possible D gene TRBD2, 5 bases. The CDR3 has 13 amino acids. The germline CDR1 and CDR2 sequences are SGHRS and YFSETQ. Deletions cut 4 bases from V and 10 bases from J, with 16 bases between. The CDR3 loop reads CASSNYEGWSQYF. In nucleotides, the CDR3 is TGCGCCAGCAGCAATTACGAGGGATGGTCGCAGTATTTT.

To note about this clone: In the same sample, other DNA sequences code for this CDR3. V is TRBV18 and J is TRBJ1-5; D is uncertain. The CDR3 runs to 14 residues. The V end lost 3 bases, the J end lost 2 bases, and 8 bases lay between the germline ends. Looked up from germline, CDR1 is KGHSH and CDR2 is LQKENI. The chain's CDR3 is CASSPRPGNQPQHF. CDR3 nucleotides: TGTGCCAGCTCACCTAGGCCCGGCAATCAGCCCCAGCATTTT.

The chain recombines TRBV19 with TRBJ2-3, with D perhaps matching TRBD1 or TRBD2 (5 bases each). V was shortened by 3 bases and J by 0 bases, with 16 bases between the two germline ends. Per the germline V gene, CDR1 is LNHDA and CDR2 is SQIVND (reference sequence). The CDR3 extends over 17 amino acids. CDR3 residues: CASSIRDLKSSTDTQYF. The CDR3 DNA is TGTGCCAGTAGTATCCGGGACCTGAAGTCTAGCACAGATACGCAGTATTTT.

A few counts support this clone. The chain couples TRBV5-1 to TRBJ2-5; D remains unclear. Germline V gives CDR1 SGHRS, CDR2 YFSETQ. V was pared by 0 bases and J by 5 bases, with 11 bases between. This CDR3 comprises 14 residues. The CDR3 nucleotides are TGCGCCAGCAGCTTGGCTTTGGTTCAGGAGACCCAGTACTTC. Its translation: CASSLALVQETQYF.

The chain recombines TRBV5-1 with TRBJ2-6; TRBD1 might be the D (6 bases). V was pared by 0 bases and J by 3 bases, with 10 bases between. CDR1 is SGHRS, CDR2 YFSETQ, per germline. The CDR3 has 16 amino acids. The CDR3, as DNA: TGCGCCAGCAGCTTGGCCCAGGGGAATGGGGCCAACGTCCTGACTTTC. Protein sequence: CASSLAQGNGANVLTF.

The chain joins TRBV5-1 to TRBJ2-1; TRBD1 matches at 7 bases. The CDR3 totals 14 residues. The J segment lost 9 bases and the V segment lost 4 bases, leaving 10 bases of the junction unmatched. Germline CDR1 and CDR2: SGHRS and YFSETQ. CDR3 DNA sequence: TGCGCCAGCAGCCCGTCGACAGGGTCAGGTGAGCAGTTCTTC. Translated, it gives CASSPSTGSGEQFF. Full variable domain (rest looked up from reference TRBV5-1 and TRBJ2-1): KAGVTQTPRYLIKTRGQQVTLSCSPISGHRSVSWYQQTPGQGLQFLFEYFSETQRNKGNFPGRFSGRQFSNSRSEMNVSTLELGDSALYLCASSPSTGSGEQFFGPGTRLTVL.

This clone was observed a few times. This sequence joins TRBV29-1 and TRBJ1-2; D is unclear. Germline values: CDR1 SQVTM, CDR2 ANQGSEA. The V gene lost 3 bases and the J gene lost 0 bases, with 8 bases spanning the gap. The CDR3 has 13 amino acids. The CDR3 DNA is TGCAGCGTTGAGAGAACCTCTAACTATGGCTACACCTTC. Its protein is CSVERTSNYGYTF.

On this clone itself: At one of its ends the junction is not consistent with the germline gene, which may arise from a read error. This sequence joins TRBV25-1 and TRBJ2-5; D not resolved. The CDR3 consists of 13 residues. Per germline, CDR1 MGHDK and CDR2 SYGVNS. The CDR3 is CASTENLKETQYF. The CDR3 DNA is TGTGCCAGCACTGAAAACCTTAAAGAGACCCAGTACTTC.

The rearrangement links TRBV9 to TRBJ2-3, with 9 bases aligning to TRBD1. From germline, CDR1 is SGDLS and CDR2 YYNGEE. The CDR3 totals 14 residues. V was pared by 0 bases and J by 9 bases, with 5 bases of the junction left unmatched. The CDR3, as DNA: TGTGCCAGCAGCGTAGGGGACAGGGAAGGGACGCAGTATTTT. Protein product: CASSVGDREGTQYF.

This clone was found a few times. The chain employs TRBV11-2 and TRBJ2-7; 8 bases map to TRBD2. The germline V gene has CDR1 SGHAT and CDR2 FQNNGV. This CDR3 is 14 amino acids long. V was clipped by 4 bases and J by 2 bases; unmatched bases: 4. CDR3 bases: TGTGCCAGCAGCTACGCGGGGGGAACCTACGAGCAGTACTTC. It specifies CASSYAGGTYEQYF.